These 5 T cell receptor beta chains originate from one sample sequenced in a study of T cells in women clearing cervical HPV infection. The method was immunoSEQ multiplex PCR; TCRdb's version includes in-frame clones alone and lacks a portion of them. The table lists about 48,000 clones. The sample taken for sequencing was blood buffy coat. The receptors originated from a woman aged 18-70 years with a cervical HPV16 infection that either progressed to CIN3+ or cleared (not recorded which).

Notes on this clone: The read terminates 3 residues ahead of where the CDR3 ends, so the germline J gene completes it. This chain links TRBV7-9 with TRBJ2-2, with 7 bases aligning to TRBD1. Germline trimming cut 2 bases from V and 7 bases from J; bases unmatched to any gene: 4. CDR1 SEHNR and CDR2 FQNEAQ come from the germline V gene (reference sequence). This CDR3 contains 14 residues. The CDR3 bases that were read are TGTGCCAGCAGCTTAAGAGGGGGCGACGGGGAG. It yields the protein CASSLRGGDGE. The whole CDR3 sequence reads CASSLRGGDGELFF.

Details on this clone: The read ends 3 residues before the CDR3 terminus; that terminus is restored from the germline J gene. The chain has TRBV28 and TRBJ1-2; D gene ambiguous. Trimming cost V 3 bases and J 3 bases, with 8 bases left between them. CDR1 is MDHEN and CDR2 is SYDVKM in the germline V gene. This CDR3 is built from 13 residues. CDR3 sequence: CASSFVSDYGYTF. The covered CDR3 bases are TGTGCCAGCAGTTTTGTGAGCGACTATGGC.

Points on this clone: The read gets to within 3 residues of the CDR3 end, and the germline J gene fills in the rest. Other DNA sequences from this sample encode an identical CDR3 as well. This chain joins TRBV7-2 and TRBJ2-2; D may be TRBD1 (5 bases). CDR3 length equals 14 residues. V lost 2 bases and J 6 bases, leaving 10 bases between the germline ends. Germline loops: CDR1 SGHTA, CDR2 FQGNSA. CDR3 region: CASSLSRAAGELFF. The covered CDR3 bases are TGTGCCAGCAGCTTAAGCAGGGCGGCCGGGGAG. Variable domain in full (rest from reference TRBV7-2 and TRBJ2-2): GAGVSQSPSNKVTEKGKDVELRCDPISGHTALYWYRQSLGQGLEFLIYFQGNSAPDKSGLPSDRFSAERTGGSVSTLTIQRTQQEDSAVYLCASSLSRAAGELFFGEGSRLTVL.

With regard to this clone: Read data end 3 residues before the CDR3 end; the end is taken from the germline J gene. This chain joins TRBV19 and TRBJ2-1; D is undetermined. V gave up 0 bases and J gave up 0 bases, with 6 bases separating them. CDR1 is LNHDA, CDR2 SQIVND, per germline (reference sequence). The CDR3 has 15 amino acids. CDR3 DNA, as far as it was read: TGTGCCAGTAGTATAGAACCCAGCTCCTACAATGAG. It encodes CASSIEPSSYNE. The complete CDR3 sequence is CASSIEPSSYNEQFF.

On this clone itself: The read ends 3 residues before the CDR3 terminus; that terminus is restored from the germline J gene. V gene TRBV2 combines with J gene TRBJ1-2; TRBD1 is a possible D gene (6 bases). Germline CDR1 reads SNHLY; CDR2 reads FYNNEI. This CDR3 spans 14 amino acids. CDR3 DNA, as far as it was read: TGTGCCAGCAGTGAAGCGAATTACAGGGAAGGC. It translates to CASSEANYREG. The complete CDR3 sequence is CASSEANYREGYTF. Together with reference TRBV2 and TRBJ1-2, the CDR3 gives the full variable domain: EPEVTQTPSHQVTQMGQEVILRCVPISNHLYFYWYRQILGQKVEFLVSFYNNEISEKSEIFDDQFSVERPDGSNFTLKIRSTKLEDSAMYFCASSEANYREGYTFGSGTRLTVV.